This section outlines one TCR beta chain sequence together with its context. What it binds is unknown. Researchers ran the assay at a deep level. Measured with immunoSEQ multiplex PCR; TCRdb has only the in-frame clones, and not every one. Here the sample spans millions of clones, 85% to 95% being singletons. Selected positively for CCR7 and CD45RO-negative, naive CD8 cells excluded terminally differentiated effector memory CD45RA+ cells. CDR1 is GTSNPN, CDR2 SVGIG, per germline (reference sequence). V lost 3 bases and J lost 3, with 23 bases in between. The CDR3 contains 17 residues. This sample is part of a study of shared clonotypes between healthy human individuals. Study information: Each donor contributed plates that comprised three CD4 naive, three CD4 memory, two CD8 naive and one CD8 memory.

Study-level results: Naive CD4 clonotypes were shared across a handful of donors at 4% to 5%.

This sequence joins TRBV30 and TRBJ2-5; no clear D. The receptor was derived from a man aged 18 to 30 in good health. The sample was naive CD8+ T cells sorted from blood. The CDR3: CAWSDEPHPYPEETQYF. The DNA of the CDR3 is TGTGCCTGGAGCGACGAGCCGCACCCTTATCCCGAAGAGACCCAGTACTTC.